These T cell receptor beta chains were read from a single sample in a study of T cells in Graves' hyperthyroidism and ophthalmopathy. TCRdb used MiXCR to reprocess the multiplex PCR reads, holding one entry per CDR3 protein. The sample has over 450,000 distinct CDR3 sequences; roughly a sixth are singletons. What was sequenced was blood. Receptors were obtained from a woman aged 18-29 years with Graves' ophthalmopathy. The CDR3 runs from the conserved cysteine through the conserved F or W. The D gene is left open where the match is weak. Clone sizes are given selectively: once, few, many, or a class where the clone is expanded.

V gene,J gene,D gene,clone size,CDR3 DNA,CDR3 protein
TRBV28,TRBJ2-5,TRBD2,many,TGTGCCAGCAGTTTTTGGCGGGGGAACCAAGAGACCCAGTACTTC,CASSFWRGNQETQYF
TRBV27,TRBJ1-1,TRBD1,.,TGTGCCAGCGGCCCGACAGGGCCGAACACTGAAGCTTTCTTT,CASGPTGPNTEAFF
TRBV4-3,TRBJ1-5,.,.,TGCGCCAGCAGCAAGAGGCCGTTTGAGGATCAGCCCCAGCATTTT,CASSKRPFEDQPQHF
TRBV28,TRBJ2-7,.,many,TGTGCCAGCAGTTCACAGGAACACTACGAGCAGTACTTC,CASSSQEHYEQYF
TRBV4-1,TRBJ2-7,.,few,TGCGCCAGCAGTCGAGATACGGGGAAGCTACCTTACGAGCAGTACTTC,CASSRDTGKLPYEQYF
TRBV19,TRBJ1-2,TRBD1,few,TGTGCCAGTCTGTCGGACAGGGGGCCTATCTATGGCTACACCTTC,CASLSDRGPIYGYTF
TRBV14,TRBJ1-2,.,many,TGTGCCAGCAGCCACGTGGACCGTGGATTTGGCTACACCTTC,CASSHVDRGFGYTF
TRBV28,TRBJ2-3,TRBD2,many,TGTGCCAGCAGTTTTTACAAGCTAGCGGGAGTGGGTAGTACGCAGTATTTT,CASSFYKLAGVGSTQYF
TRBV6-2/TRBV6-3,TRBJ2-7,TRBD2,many,TGTGCCAGCAGTACCTACCGGCGGGAGAAACGTGAGCAGTACTTC,CASSTYRREKREQYF
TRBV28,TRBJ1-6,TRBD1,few,TGTGCCAGCAGTTGGGACAGGGGGACGAGCTCCTATAATTCACCCCTCCACTTT,CASSWDRGTSSYNSPLHF
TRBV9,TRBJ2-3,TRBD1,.,TGTGCCAGCAGCGTAGTTCAGGGGCAGGGGGGCACAGATACGCAGTATTTT,CASSVVQGQGGTDTQYF
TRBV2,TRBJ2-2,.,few,TGTGCCAGCAGCGGAGTAGGACAGACCGGGGAGCTGTTTTTT,CASSGVGQTGELFF
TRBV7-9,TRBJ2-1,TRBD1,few,TGTGCCAGCAGTGGGACAGCTTCCTTCAATGAGCAGTTCTTC,CASSGTASFNEQFF
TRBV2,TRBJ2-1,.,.,TGTGCCAGCAGTGAAGCGCCGGGTACGGATGAGCAGTTCTTC,CASSEAPGTDEQFF
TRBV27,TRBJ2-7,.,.,TGTGCCAGCAGTTTAATCTCGCAGGGAAGCTTCTACGAGCAGTACTTC,CASSLISQGSFYEQYF
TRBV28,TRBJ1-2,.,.,TGTGCCAGCAGTTTATCGACAGCGGATGGCTACACCTTC,CASSLSTADGYTF
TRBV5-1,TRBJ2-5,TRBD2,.,TGCGCCAGCAGCTTAAACGGGGGGGCGTATGAGACCCAGTACTTC,CASSLNGGAYETQYF
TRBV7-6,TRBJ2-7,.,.,TGTGCCAGCAGCTTAACCATGGACGGAGCCGAGCAGTACTTC,CASSLTMDGAEQYF
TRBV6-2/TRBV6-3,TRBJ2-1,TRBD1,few,TGTGCCAGCAGTTTGACAGGGGTTGGGATCAATGAGCAGTTCTTC,CASSLTGVGINEQFF
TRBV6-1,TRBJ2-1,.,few,TGTGCCAGCAGTGAAGGAAGGGGGGAGCAGTTCTTC,CASSEGRGEQFF
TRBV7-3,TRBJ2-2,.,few,TGTGCCAGCAGCTTAATGGGTGGGAACACCGGGGAGCTGTTTTTT,CASSLMGGNTGELFF
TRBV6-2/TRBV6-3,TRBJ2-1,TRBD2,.,TGTGCCAGCAAGAGTAGCGGGGACTACAATGAGCAGTTCTTC,CASKSSGDYNEQFF
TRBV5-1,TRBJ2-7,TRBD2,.,TGCGCCAGCAGCTTGGTGGGACTACGGTCCTACGAGCAGTACTTC,CASSLVGLRSYEQYF
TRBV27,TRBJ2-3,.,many,TGTGCCAGCGGTCCTGAGCTTACAGGGCTTGCGGGAGATACGCAGTATTTT,CASGPELTGLAGDTQYF
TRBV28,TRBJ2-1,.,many,TGTGCCAGCAGTTTAGGCAGTCGGCACAATGAGCAGTTCTTC,CASSLGSRHNEQFF
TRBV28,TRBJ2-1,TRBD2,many,TGTGCCAGCAGCTTTAGGACTAGCGGGCTCAATGAGCAGTTCTTC,CASSFRTSGLNEQFF
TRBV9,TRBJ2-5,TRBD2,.,TGTGCCAGCAGCGCCACTAGCGCCGAGACCCAGTACTTC,CASSATSAETQYF
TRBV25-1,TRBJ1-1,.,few,TGTGCCAGCAGTGAAGGGGGCAGCATAAACACTGAAGCTTTCTTT,CASSEGGSINTEAFF
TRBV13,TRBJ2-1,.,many,TGTGCCAGCAGCGCCCGGGACTTTGCCTACAATGAGCAGTTCTTC,CASSARDFAYNEQFF
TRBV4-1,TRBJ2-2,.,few,TGCGCCAGCAGCCAAGGACGTAGGGACACCGGGGAGCTGTTTTTT,CASSQGRRDTGELFF
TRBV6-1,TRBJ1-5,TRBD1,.,TGTGCCAGCAGTGTCGGGGGGACAGGGAAGAGTCAGCCCCAGCATTTT,CASSVGGTGKSQPQHF
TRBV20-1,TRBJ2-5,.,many,TGCAGTGCCACCCCCAGAGAGACCCAGTACTTC,CSATPRETQYF
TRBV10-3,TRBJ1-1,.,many,TGTGCCATCAGTGGTATCAGCGGGACTGAAGCTTTCTTT,CAISGISGTEAFF
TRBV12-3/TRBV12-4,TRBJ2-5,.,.,TGTGCCAGCAGTTTAGATTTGGGGGACATGGAGACCCAGTACTTC,CASSLDLGDMETQYF
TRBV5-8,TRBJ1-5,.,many,TGTGCCAGCAGCTTGGGCCGTTATCAGCCCCAGCATTTT,CASSLGRYQPQHF
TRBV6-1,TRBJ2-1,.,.,TGTGCCAGCAGTCTTCCCGACAGGAATGAGCAGTTCTTC,CASSLPDRNEQFF
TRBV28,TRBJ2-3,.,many,TGTGCCAGCAGAATTTCGGTCGGGACAGATACGCAGTATTTT,CASRISVGTDTQYF
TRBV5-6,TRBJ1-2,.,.,TGTGCCAGCAGCCCATGGGGGGCGAGTCACTATGGCTACACCTTC,CASSPWGASHYGYTF
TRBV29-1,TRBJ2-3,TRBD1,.,TGCAGTGCCGGGACAGGGGTGGATACTACGCAGTATTTT,CSAGTGVDTTQYF
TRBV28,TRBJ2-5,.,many,TGTGCCAGCAGTTACGACAGCCAAGAGACCCAGTACTTC,CASSYDSQETQYF
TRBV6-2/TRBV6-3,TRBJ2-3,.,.,TGTGCCAGCAGGTTAGGAGAGATCGATACGCAGTATTTT,CASRLGEIDTQYF
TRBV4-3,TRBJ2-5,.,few,TGCGCCAGCAAGCCTATAGGGGGGGGCCCCCGTGAGACCCAGTACTTC,CASKPIGGGPRETQYF
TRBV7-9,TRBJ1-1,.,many,TGTGCCAGCAGCTTCGATGGGGCCACTGAAGCTTTCTTT,CASSFDGATEAFF
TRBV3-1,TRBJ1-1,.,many,TGTGCCAGCAGCTCAATTACAGGGAACGCTGAAGCTTTCTTT,CASSSITGNAEAFF
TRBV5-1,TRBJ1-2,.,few,TGCGCCAGCAGCTTCGGAGTCGGGGTAACTAACTATGGCTACACCTTC,CASSFGVGVTNYGYTF
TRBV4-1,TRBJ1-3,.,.,TGCGCCAGCAGCCGCCTTGCCGGGGGGCAGCCCCCTGGAAACACCATATATTTT,CASSRLAGGQPPGNTIYF
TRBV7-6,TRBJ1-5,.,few,TGTGCCAGCAGCCCCGGGTGGGGGGGGAATCAGCCCCAGCATTTT,CASSPGWGGNQPQHF
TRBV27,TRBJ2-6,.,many,TGTGCCAGCACTAGCTCTGGGGCCAACGTCCTGACTTTC,CASTSSGANVLTF
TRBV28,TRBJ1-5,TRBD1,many,TGTGCCAGCAGTCTAGGACAGGGGCCTCAGCCCCAGCATTTT,CASSLGQGPQPQHF
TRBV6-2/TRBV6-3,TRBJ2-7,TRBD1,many,TGTGCCAGCAGCCCCTCTTTCCGGGACAGGGGTCTGGGCGAGCAGTACTTC,CASSPSFRDRGLGEQYF
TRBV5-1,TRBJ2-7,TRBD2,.,TGCGCCAGCAGCTGGAGGCCCCTAGCGGGAGAAACGGACGACGAGCAGTACTTC,CASSWRPLAGETDDEQYF
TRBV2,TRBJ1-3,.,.,TGTGCCAGCAGTGGGGGACGGCGGCTAGGAAACACCATATATTTT,CASSGGRRLGNTIYF
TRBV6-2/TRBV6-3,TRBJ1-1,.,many,TGTGCCAGCAGTTACCCGTCGGTGACTGGAGCTTTCTTT,CASSYPSVTGAFF
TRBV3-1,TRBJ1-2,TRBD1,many,TGTGCCAGCAGCCAGATTTTGGCACAGGGGAAAGAAGGCTACACCTTC,CASSQILAQGKEGYTF
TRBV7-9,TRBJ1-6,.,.,TGTGCCAGCAGCCGTCTGGAGAGGGTAAGTTATAATTCACCCCTCCACTTT,CASSRLERVSYNSPLHF
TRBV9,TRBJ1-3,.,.,TGTGCCAGCAGCGGAGAACTACAGGGAACTGGAAACACCATATATTTT,CASSGELQGTGNTIYF
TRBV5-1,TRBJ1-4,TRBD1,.,TGCGCCAGCAGCTTACTTCCCGGGACAGGGAATGAAAAACTGTTTTTT,CASSLLPGTGNEKLFF
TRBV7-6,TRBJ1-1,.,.,TGTGCCAGCAGCTCCGACCCAGTCCGCACTGAAGCTTTCTTT,CASSSDPVRTEAFF
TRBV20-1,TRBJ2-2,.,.,TGCAGTGCTAGTGTCCCGGGACTTTGGACCGGGGAGCTGTTTTTT,CSASVPGLWTGELFF
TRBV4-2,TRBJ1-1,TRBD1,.,TGTGCCAGCAGCCGAGCCTGGACAGGGTCCAACACTGAAGCTTTCTTT,CASSRAWTGSNTEAFF